This is a list of T cell receptor beta chains from one sample in a study of T-cell memory formation after mild COVID-19. Each CDR3 protein gets one entry after TCRdb re-called the 5' RACE reads with MiXCR. The repertoire holds more than 110,000 distinct CDR3 sequences, with roughly 24% as singletons. Material: PBMCs or a T cell subset sorted from them (not recorded which). These TCRs come from an adult woman who had mild COVID-19 (a few samples of this study predate the infection). Cell type and time point are not known. Both conserved end residues are part of each CDR3. The order of the fields is CDR3 length, J gene, D gene, clone size, V gene, CDR3 protein, CDR3 DNA. A D gene is named only where the DNA matches it firmly. Clone size is not always given. Where it is, it says once, few, many or a class for expanded clones.

>14|TRBJ1-1|TRBD1|NA|TRBV10-3
CAISGQGAQTEAFF
TGTGCCATCAGTGGTCAGGGGGCCCAGACTGAAGCTTTCTTT
>14|TRBJ2-7|TRBD1|NA|TRBV5-6
CASSPWDREDEQYF
TGTGCCAGCAGCCCCTGGGACAGGGAGGACGAGCAGTACTTC
>11|TRBJ1-1|NA|few|TRBV29-1
CRGPYTTEAFF
TGCAGGGGTCCTTATACCACTGAAGCTTTCTTT
>15|TRBJ2-1|TRBD2|NA|TRBV7-6
CASSLVAGGDNEQFF
TGTGCCAGCAGCTTAGTAGCGGGGGGAGACAATGAGCAGTTCTTC
>14|TRBJ2-7|TRBD1|NA|TRBV4-2
CASSQDGQGYEQYF
TGTGCCAGCAGCCAAGATGGACAGGGATACGAGCAGTACTTC
>16|TRBJ2-1|NA|few|TRBV5-1
CASSTGASGSYNEQFF
TGCGCCAGCAGCACCGGGGCCAGCGGATCCTACAATGAGCAGTTCTTC
>14|TRBJ1-1|TRBD1|NA|TRBV24-1
CATSTTGVNTEAFF
TGTGCCACCAGTACCACAGGGGTGAACACTGAAGCTTTCTTT
>12|TRBJ2-5|TRBD2|NA|TRBV12-3/TRBV12-4
CASGGGEETQYF
TGTGCCAGCGGCGGGGGGGAAGAGACCCAGTACTTC
>12|TRBJ2-7|NA|NA|TRBV20-1
CSAKARWNEQYF
TGCAGTGCTAAGGCCAGGTGGAACGAGCAGTACTTC
>12|TRBJ2-7|TRBD2|few|TRBV20-1
CSARLAGYEQYF
TGCAGTGCTAGGCTAGCGGGGTACGAGCAGTACTTC
>13|TRBJ2-3|TRBD2|NA|TRBV6-5
CASSQGVGTSQYF
TGTGCCAGCAGTCAGGGGGTCGGGACTAGCCAGTATTTT
>14|TRBJ1-1|NA|NA|TRBV27
CASSLDSKKGQAFF
TGTGCCAGCAGTTTAGATTCCAAAAAGGGACAAGCTTTCTTT
>16|TRBJ2-3|NA|NA|TRBV6-2/TRBV6-3
CASSYSKREDPDTQYF
TGTGCCAGCAGTTACTCGAAGAGGGAGGACCCAGATACGCAGTATTTT
>14|TRBJ1-5|TRBD1|NA|TRBV12-3/TRBV12-4
CASSLGQDYQPQHF
TGTGCCAGCAGCCTAGGACAGGATTATCAGCCCCAGCATTTT
>13|TRBJ2-5|NA|NA|TRBV6-1
CASSEGREETQYF
TGTGCCAGCAGTGAGGGACGGGAAGAGACCCAGTACTTC
>13|TRBJ2-1|TRBD1|NA|TRBV5-6
CASSHTGQVEQFF
TGTGCCAGCAGCCATACGGGACAGGTGGAGCAGTTCTTC
>17|TRBJ2-1|TRBD2|NA|TRBV7-9
CASSLVASGMGNNEQFF
TGTGCCAGCAGCTTAGTTGCTAGCGGGATGGGGAACAATGAGCAGTTCTTC
>13|TRBJ2-1|TRBD2|NA|TRBV27
CASTKAGVDEQFF
TGTGCCAGCACCAAAGCGGGAGTGGATGAGCAGTTCTTC
>15|TRBJ2-1|NA|NA|TRBV24-1
CATSEERASYNEQFF
TGTGCCACCAGTGAGGAGAGGGCCTCCTACAATGAGCAGTTCTTC
>15|TRBJ2-7|NA|NA|TRBV7-9
CASSLAGPQGYEQYF
TGTGCCAGCAGCTTAGCCGGACCGCAGGGCTACGAGCAGTACTTC
>14|TRBJ2-2|NA|NA|TRBV7-7
CASSLVGGHGELFF
TGTGCCAGCAGCTTAGTAGGGGGGCACGGGGAGCTGTTTTTT
>13|TRBJ2-1|TRBD2|few|TRBV29-1
CSESGGSGNEQFF
TGCAGCGAGTCGGGGGGATCGGGCAATGAGCAGTTCTTC
>15|TRBJ2-1|TRBD2|NA|TRBV7-9
CASRLGGGAYNEQFF
TGTGCCAGCAGGCTCGGTGGGGGGGCCTACAATGAGCAGTTCTTC
>12|TRBJ2-1|NA|few|TRBV3-1
CASTRPGDEQFF
TGTGCCAGCACCCGACCCGGCGATGAGCAGTTCTTC
>15|TRBJ1-1|NA|NA|TRBV5-1
CASSPQAGRNTEAFF
TGCGCCAGCAGCCCTCAAGCCGGGAGGAACACTGAAGCTTTCTTT
>12|TRBJ1-2|NA|NA|TRBV7-8
CASSLLPDGYTF
TGTGCCAGCAGCCTACTCCCCGATGGCTACACCTTC
>16|TRBJ2-5|TRBD1|few|TRBV9
CASSVSGTGGSETQYF
TGTGCCAGCAGCGTATCCGGGACAGGGGGTTCGGAGACCCAGTACTTC
>18|TRBJ2-7|TRBD2|many|TRBV5-1
CASSSAGRLAGGQYEQYF
TGCGCCAGCAGCTCCGCCGGCCGACTTGCGGGAGGGCAATACGAGCAGTACTTC
>13|TRBJ1-5|NA|many|TRBV19
CASSINHNQPQHF
TGTGCCAGTAGTATAAACCATAATCAGCCCCAGCATTTT
>15|TRBJ1-6|NA|few|TRBV7-2
CASSFGQPYNSPLHF
TGTGCCAGCAGCTTCGGACAGCCCTATAATTCACCCCTCCACTTT
>19|TRBJ2-5|TRBD1|NA|TRBV20-1
CSARDLDGSGTGPQETQYF
TGCAGTGCTAGAGATCTAGACGGGTCGGGGACAGGGCCCCAAGAGACCCAGTACTTC
>14|TRBJ2-7|NA|few|TRBV7-9
CASRLTEDGYSWYF
TGTGCCAGCCGTCTTACGGAAGATGGATATTCGTGGTACTTC
>15|TRBJ2-7|NA|few|TRBV5-6
CASSLAGQISYEQYF
TGTGCCAGCAGCTTGGCAGGACAAATCTCCTACGAGCAGTACTTC
>16|TRBJ1-5|TRBD1|NA|TRBV6-5
CASSSTALTGYQPQHF
TGTGCCAGCAGTTCCACAGCCCTGACAGGGTATCAGCCCCAGCATTTT
>15|TRBJ2-7|TRBD1|NA|TRBV29-1
CSVEETGGVLGEQYF
TGCAGCGTTGAGGAAACAGGGGGCGTTTTGGGGGAGCAGTACTTC
>14|TRBJ2-5|NA|NA|TRBV4-1
CASSQDFLGETQYF
TGCGCCAGCAGCCAAGATTTCTTAGGGGAGACCCAGTACTTC
>16|TRBJ2-3|TRBD2|NA|TRBV4-2
CASSPGLAVSTDTQYF
TGTGCCAGCAGCCCGGGACTAGCTGTCAGCACAGATACGCAGTATTTT
>14|TRBJ2-7|NA|few|TRBV7-9
CASSPGGGYYEQYF
TGTGCCAGCAGCCCCGGAGGGGGCTACTACGAGCAGTACTTC
>16|TRBJ1-2|TRBD1|NA|TRBV7-9
CASSLVTGLFDYGYTF
TGTGCCAGCAGCTTAGTGACAGGGTTATTTGACTATGGCTACACCTTC
>14|TRBJ1-1|NA|many|TRBV6-6
CASSYSAEGTEAFF
TGTGCCAGCAGTTACTCAGCGGAGGGAACTGAAGCTTTCTTT
>14|TRBJ2-3|NA|NA|TRBV2
CASNPHRREDTQYF
TGTGCCAGCAACCCGCACAGGCGGGAAGATACGCAGTATTTT
>17|TRBJ2-1|NA|few|TRBV7-9
CASSSTTHSNSYNEQFF
TGTGCCAGCAGCTCCACAACCCACTCAAACTCCTACAATGAGCAGTTCTTC
>15|TRBJ2-5|TRBD1|few|TRBV4-3
CASSRAQGWGETQYF
TGCGCCAGCAGCCGCGCACAGGGGTGGGGTGAGACCCAGTACTTC
>14|TRBJ2-7|TRBD1|NA|TRBV7-6
CASSDRLQGDEQYF
TGTGCCAGCAGCGATAGGTTACAGGGGGACGAGCAGTACTTC